This T cell receptor (beta chain) was found in a study of T cell responses to AZD1222 COVID-19 vaccine. Turning to the study itself: It was second doses at about 4 or about 12 weeks that were pooled. General observations from the study: Donors in the cohort were predominantly white British and more often female, and clonal diversity was possibly underestimated.

This CDR3 has 14 residues. The junction had 4 bases not matched to a gene; V was cut back by 2 bases and J by 5 bases. Germline loops: CDR1 KGHSH, CDR2 LQKENI. A remark on this clone: Its antigen is not known.

The repertoire was sequenced with immunoSEQ multiplex PCR; TCRdb's copy has only in-frame clones and lacks some. Among approximately 56,000 clones listed, 70% to 90% were seen once. The sequence derives from an adult in good health. The V gene is TRBV18, the J gene TRBJ1-2, with 8 bases matching TRBD1. The material was peripheral blood, obtained on day 0 of AZD1222 vaccination. This CDR3 is CASSPGTGNYGYTF. CDR3 bases: TGTGCCAGCTCACCAGGGACAGGCAATTATGGCTACACCTTC.